This T cell receptor (beta chain) was recorded in a study of blood T cells in healthy people across ages. General study results and limits: Investigators viewed diversity estimates from one million T cells as underestimates, the study reported.

Germline V gene lookup returns CDR1 SGHRS and CDR2 YFSETQ. Trimming stripped 6 bases from V and 1 base from J, with 10 bases between. This CDR3 comprises 13 residues. Each donor was a healthy Caucasian individual from Russia, aged about 6 to 95. Many counts were recorded for this clonotype. Its antigen is as yet unknown. Next came a second PCR, run for about 7 to 12 cycles, which used a sample-barcoded 5' primer along with a J-beta primer mix. Carrying 12 random nucleotides, a template-switch adaptor labeled each individual cDNA molecule. TCRdb used MiXCR to reprocess the 5' RACE reads, holding one entry per CDR3 protein. Here the sample spans roughly 570,000 distinct CDR3 sequences, roughly 29% being singletons.

This clonotype originated in a woman between 70 and 85 years old in good health. The V call is TRBV5-1, the J call TRBJ2-5, with D tentatively TRBD1 or TRBD2 (5 bases each). What was sequenced was blood. DNA for the CDR3: TGCGCCAGCATTGATGGGGGCCAAGAGACCCAGTACTTC. This translates into CASIDGGQETQYF. Combining the CDR3 with reference TRBV5-1 and TRBJ2-5 gives the whole variable domain KAGVTQTPRYLIKTRGQQVTLSCSPISGHRSVSWYQQTPGQGLQFLFEYFSETQRNKGNFPGRFSGRQFSNSRSEMNVSTLELGDSALYLCASIDGGQETQYFGPGTRLLVL.